A selection of T cell receptor beta chains follows, all from one sample in a study of blood T cell repertoires in COVID-19. Assay: immunoSEQ multiplex PCR; the TCRdb copy retains only in-frame clones and omits some. The table records about 300,000 clones, approximately 84% of them present only once. What was sequenced was PBMCs or T cells enriched from blood (not recorded which). These receptor sequences come from a young man who had recovered from COVID-19. Both conserved end residues are part of each CDR3. The order of the fields is D gene, clone size, J gene, V gene, CDR3 protein, CDR3 DNA. A D gene is named only where the DNA matches it firmly. Not all rows give a size; the values are once, few, many and, for expanded clones, a class.

d_call: TRBD2; clone_size: -; j_call: TRBJ2-2; v_call: TRBV5-4; cdr3_aa: CASSPLAGGRTGELFF; cdr3_nt: TGTGCCAGCAGCCCCCTAGCGGGAGGACGTACCGGGGAGCTGTTTTTT
d_call: TRBD1; clone_size: -; j_call: TRBJ1-2; v_call: TRBV28; cdr3_aa: CASSGGNRGNYGYTF; cdr3_nt: TGTGCCAGCAGTGGGGGGAACAGGGGTAACTATGGCTACACCTTC
d_call: -; clone_size: -; j_call: TRBJ1-3; v_call: TRBV12-3/TRBV12-4; cdr3_aa: CAIEASSGNTIYF; cdr3_nt: TGTGCCATCGAGGCCAGCTCTGGAAACACCATATATTTT
d_call: -; clone_size: -; j_call: TRBJ1-1; v_call: TRBV9; cdr3_aa: CASSVAEVALDTEAFF; cdr3_nt: TGTGCCAGCAGCGTAGCTGAGGTCGCACTGGACACTGAAGCTTTCTTT
d_call: TRBD1; clone_size: once; j_call: TRBJ1-4; v_call: TRBV5-4; cdr3_aa: CASSSGQGALGEKLFF; cdr3_nt: TGTGCCAGCAGCTCGGGACAGGGGGCGCTGGGTGAAAAACTGTTTTTT
d_call: TRBD2; clone_size: -; j_call: TRBJ2-7; v_call: TRBV11-3; cdr3_aa: CASSLEGLAGSYEQYF; cdr3_nt: TGTGCCAGCAGCTTGGAGGGACTAGCGGGAAGCTACGAGCAGTACTTC
d_call: TRBD2; clone_size: -; j_call: TRBJ2-1; v_call: TRBV5-8; cdr3_aa: CASSSGTRGFF; cdr3_nt: TGTGCCAGCAGTTCCGGGACTAGAGGGTTCTTC
d_call: TRBD2; clone_size: -; j_call: TRBJ2-7; v_call: TRBV11-3; cdr3_aa: CASSSSGTEREGPYEQYF; cdr3_nt: TGTGCCAGCAGCTCCTCCGGCACCGAGAGGGAGGGGCCCTACGAGCAGTACTTC
d_call: TRBD1; clone_size: -; j_call: TRBJ1-2; v_call: TRBV29-1; cdr3_aa: CSVGTGGDVHGYTF; cdr3_nt: TGCAGCGTAGGGACAGGGGGCGATGTTCATGGCTACACCTTC
d_call: -; clone_size: once; j_call: TRBJ2-7; v_call: TRBV5-1; cdr3_aa: CASSPGRQRGYEQYF; cdr3_nt: TGCGCCAGCAGCCCGGGGAGGCAGAGGGGCTACGAGCAGTACTTC
d_call: TRBD1; clone_size: -; j_call: TRBJ1-1; v_call: TRBV6-5; cdr3_aa: CASWPGGGRTEAFF; cdr3_nt: TGTGCCAGCTGGCCAGGGGGCGGGCGGACTGAAGCTTTCTTT
d_call: TRBD2; clone_size: -; j_call: TRBJ2-7; v_call: TRBV5-1; cdr3_aa: CASSSPPGRAGLYEQYF; cdr3_nt: TGCGCCAGCAGCTCTCCCCCGGGGAGGGCGGGACTATACGAGCAGTACTTC
d_call: -; clone_size: once; j_call: TRBJ1-1; v_call: TRBV27; cdr3_aa: CASGRTEMNTEAFF; cdr3_nt: TGTGCCAGCGGACGGACAGAAATGAACACTGAAGCTTTCTTT
d_call: TRBD1; clone_size: -; j_call: TRBJ1-2; v_call: TRBV18; cdr3_aa: CASSPTGEANYGYTF; cdr3_nt: TGTGCCAGCTCACCAACAGGGGAAGCTAACTATGGCTACACCTTC
d_call: -; clone_size: few; j_call: TRBJ1-6; v_call: TRBV21-1; cdr3_aa: CASSKASAGDHF; cdr3_nt: TGTGCCAGCAGCAAAGCCAGCGCGGGGGACCACTTT
d_call: TRBD1; clone_size: -; j_call: TRBJ2-5; v_call: TRBV18; cdr3_aa: CASSPGTGGRETQYF; cdr3_nt: TGTGCCAGCTCACCAGGGACAGGGGGCCGAGAGACCCAGTACTTC
d_call: -; clone_size: -; j_call: TRBJ2-4; v_call: TRBV27; cdr3_aa: CASSLREGAKNIQYF; cdr3_nt: TGTGCCAGCAGTTTACGTGAGGGAGCCAAAAACATTCAGTACTTC
d_call: TRBD2; clone_size: -; j_call: TRBJ2-1; v_call: TRBV19; cdr3_aa: CASRSGGVAGNNEQFF; cdr3_nt: TGTGCCAGTAGATCGGGGGGGGTAGCCGGGAACAATGAGCAGTTCTTC
d_call: -; clone_size: few; j_call: TRBJ1-5; v_call: TRBV5-4; cdr3_aa: CASSFGGGSNQPQHF; cdr3_nt: TGTGCCAGCAGCTTTGGCGGGGGTAGCAATCAGCCCCAGCATTTT
d_call: TRBD2; clone_size: -; j_call: TRBJ2-1; v_call: TRBV3-1/TRBV3-2; cdr3_aa: CASSQDSSGYSYNEQFF; cdr3_nt: TGTGCCAGCAGCCAAGATTCTAGCGGGTACTCCTACAATGAGCAGTTCTTC
d_call: TRBD1; clone_size: few; j_call: TRBJ1-2; v_call: TRBV11-2; cdr3_aa: CASRGAGQAYGYTF; cdr3_nt: TGTGCCAGCAGGGGGGCTGGACAGGCCTATGGCTACACCTTC
d_call: -; clone_size: -; j_call: TRBJ2-5; v_call: TRBV24-1; cdr3_aa: CATGRGGLETQYF; cdr3_nt: TGTGCCACCGGAAGGGGGGGTTTGGAGACCCAGTACTTC